These 31 T cell receptor beta chains were all obtained from the same sample, sequenced in a study of beta chain features in type 1 diabetes. Investigators reverse transcribed all isolated RNA, so they sequenced expressed TCRB transcripts. Clones were read by immunoSEQ multiplex PCR, and TCRdb kept only the in-frame ones, dropping some. The repertoire consists of about 470,000 clones, with about 30% occurring once and the leading ten covering roughly 0.06%. Sample: naive CD4+ T cells from blood. Receptors originate from a man younger than 35 in good health.

This clone was seen only a few times. This chain uses TRBV6-5 with TRBJ1-4, with D possibly being TRBD1 (6 bases). Trimming cost V 5 bases and J 7 bases, with 17 bases left between them. This CDR3 is 15 amino acids long. Germline loops: CDR1 MNHEY, CDR2 SVGAGI. The CDR3 protein is CASSPRGALSEKLFF. The DNA for the CDR3 is TGTGCCAGCAGTCCCCGGGGGGCGCTCAGTGAAAAACTGTTTTTT.

This clone was seen a few times. The chain combines TRBV5-1 with TRBJ2-1, with a tentative D call TRBD2 (6 bases). This CDR3 has 15 residues. Trimming took off 0 bases at V and 6 bases at J, with 13 bases between the two ends. Germline-derived CDR1 and CDR2 are SGHRS and YFSETQ. The CDR3 is CASSLGETRVNEQFF. CDR3 sequence (DNA): TGCGCCAGCAGCTTGGGAGAGACTAGGGTCAATGAGCAGTTCTTC.

This clone has a handful of counts. The genes are TRBV7-2 and TRBJ2-1; D is tentatively TRBD1 or TRBD2 (7 bases each). CDR1 and CDR2 from the germline V gene are SGHTA and FQGNSA. Trimming removed 0 bases at V and 5 bases at J, with 11 bases between. The CDR3 runs to 15 residues. CDR3 DNA: TGTGCCAGCAGCTTAGCGTCAGGGGGGGACAATGAGCAGTTCTTC. It yields the protein CASSLASGGDNEQFF.

This clone turned up a few times. Other DNA variants within this sample encode the same CDR3. V is TRBV28 and J is TRBJ2-7; D unclear. The germline V and J ends were trimmed by 2 bases and 4 bases, with 6 bases remaining between them. The CDR3 is made up of 12 amino acids. Per the germline V gene, CDR1 is MDHEN and CDR2 is SYDVKM. CDR3 region: CASSLDTYEQYF. CDR3 nucleotides: TGTGCCAGCAGTTTAGACACTTACGAGCAGTACTTC.

The chain is built from TRBV30 and TRBJ2-7; tentative D call: TRBD2 (5 bases). Germline V gene lookup returns CDR1 GTSNPN and CDR2 SVGIG (reference sequence). V gave up 6 bases and J gave up 0 bases, with 15 bases separating them. CDR3 size: 14 residues. The CDR3 nucleotides are TGTGCCTGTTCCCCGGACTGGACCTCCTACGAGCAGTACTTC. Protein product: CACSPDWTSYEQYF.

The gene calls are TRBV7-9 and TRBJ2-7, with D possibly being TRBD2 (5 bases). Germline V gene sequence: CDR1 SEHNR, CDR2 FQNEAQ (reference sequence). Trimming left V 1 base short and J 7 bases short, with 17 bases between. There are 15 residues in the CDR3. CDR3 DNA: TGTGCCAGCAGCTTAGTTAAAGGAAGAGGGATGGAGCAGTACTTC. This codes for CASSLVKGRGMEQYF.

V gene TRBV7-9 combines with J gene TRBJ2-5; TRBD2 matches 7 bases. V shed 2 bases and J 5 bases; nucleotides not matched to a gene: 8. CDR3 length equals 15 residues. Germline lookup yields CDR1 SEHNR and CDR2 FQNEAQ (reference sequence). The DNA for the CDR3 is TGTGCCAGCAGCTTAAGGGAGGGCCCTCGGGAGACCCAGTACTTC. Encoded protein: CASSLREGPRETQYF.

V and J are TRBV7-3 and TRBJ2-5; 8 positions match TRBD1. V trimming: 5 bases; J trimming: 6 bases; junction bases outside the gene matches: 5. Germline V CDR1 and CDR2: SGHTA, FQGTGA. The CDR3 contains 13 residues. DNA of the CDR3: TGTGCCAGCAGCACCGACAGGGGCCAGACCCAGTACTTC. This gives the protein CASSTDRGQTQYF.

This clone was counted between two and nine times. One end of the junction does not line up with germline, which may come from a read error. The chain employs TRBV7-7 and TRBJ2-7; D possibly corresponds to TRBD1 (7 bases). The length of the CDR3 is 16 residues. Per germline, CDR1 SSHAT and CDR2 FNYEAQ (reference sequence). CDR3 sequence: CASSKGTPGTAGEQYF. The CDR3 nucleotides are TGTGCTAGCAGCAAAGGGACCCCCGGGACAGCGGGCGAGCAGTACTTC. Using reference TRBV7-7 and TRBJ2-7 for the parts outside the CDR3, the full variable domain is GAGVSQSPRYKVTKRGQDVTLRCDPISSHATLYWYQQALGQGPEFLTYFNYEAQPDKSGLPSDRFSAERPEGSISTLTIQRTEQRDSAMYRCASSKGTPGTAGEQYFGPGTRLTVT.

The chain combines TRBV30 with TRBJ1-2, with D tentatively TRBD1 (5 bases). CDR1 and CDR2 from the germline V gene are GTSNPN and SVGIG (reference sequence). The CDR3 is made up of 14 amino acids. V was trimmed by 2 bases and J by 4 bases, leaving 14 bases between them. The CDR3 protein is CAWSSGGVSYGYTF. The CDR3 DNA is TGTGCCTGGAGTTCCGGGGGGGTATCCTATGGCTACACCTTC.

This clone was counted between two and nine times. This chain joins TRBV7-9 and TRBJ2-7; D not certain. V lost 3 bases, J lost 2 bases, and 2 bases lay in between. This CDR3 is built from 11 residues. In germline, CDR1 is SEHNR, CDR2 FQNEAQ (reference sequence). The CDR3 sequence is CASSFTYEQYF. DNA for the CDR3: TGTGCCAGCAGCTTCACCTACGAGCAGTACTTC.

This clone came up a few times. The chain links TRBV20-1 to TRBJ2-1, with unresolved D. Germline assignment: CDR1 DFQATT and CDR2 SNEGSKA (reference sequence). The CDR3 covers 11 residues. Trimming shortened V by 2 bases and J by 7 bases, and 6 bases separated the two germline ends. Here the CDR3 reads CSARIRNEQFF. The CDR3, as DNA: TGCAGTGCTAGAATCAGGAATGAGCAGTTCTTC.

This clone was counted only a few times. This sequence joins TRBV2 and TRBJ2-1; 9 nucleotides line up with TRBD1. After removal of 6 bases from V and 9 bases from J, the junction contained 12 bases not matched to a gene. This CDR3 region has 15 residues. Per the germline V gene, CDR1 is SNHLY and CDR2 is FYNNEI. Here the CDR3 DNA reads TGTGCCAGCAGGGGGACAGGGACCCCCCCCACTGAGCAGTTCTTC. It specifies CASRGTGTPPTEQFF.

The V gene is TRBV7-9, the J gene TRBJ1-5, with D uncertain. Germline V CDR1 and CDR2: SEHNR, FQNEAQ (reference sequence). This CDR3 is 13 amino acids long. V lost 4 bases and J lost 5, with 9 bases in between. CDR3 protein: CASSSQPHQPQHF. The CDR3 DNA reads TGTGCCAGCAGCTCCCAACCCCATCAGCCCCAGCATTTT.

This clone has more than one count but fewer than ten. The V gene is TRBV28, the J gene TRBJ2-4; 8 positions agree with TRBD2. The germline V gene has CDR1 MDHEN and CDR2 SYDVKM. The CDR3 is 15 residues long. Germline trimming cut 6 bases from V and 4 bases from J; bases unmatched to any gene: 8. The CDR3: CASSGVSGIKNIQYF. For the CDR3, the DNA is TGTGCCAGCAGCGGCGTTAGCGGGATAAAAAACATTCAGTACTTC.

The table lists this clone with a few counts. The rearrangement uses TRBV30 and TRBJ1-3, with TRBD1 matching 7 bases. The CDR3 has 15 amino acids. The J segment lost 4 bases and the V segment lost 3 bases, leaving 9 bases of the junction unmatched. Germline CDR1 GTSNPN, CDR2 SVGIG (reference sequence). CDR3 sequence reads: CAWSATGFGGNTIYF. DNA for the CDR3: TGTGCCTGGAGCGCGACAGGGTTCGGCGGAAACACCATATATTTT.

This clone was recorded a few times. V is TRBV10-3 and J is TRBJ2-5; D is unclear. The germline gives CDR1 ENHRY, CDR2 SYGVKD. The CDR3 is 14 amino acids. The germline V and J ends were trimmed by 0 bases and 2 bases, with 7 bases remaining between them. This chain's CDR3 is CAISESSWQETQYF. In nucleotides, the CDR3 is TGTGCCATCAGTGAGTCGAGCTGGCAAGAGACCCAGTACTTC.

V is TRBV9 and J is TRBJ2-1; D remains ambiguous. The germline V gene has CDR1 SGDLS and CDR2 YYNGEE. There are 15 residues in the CDR3. The V end was cut by 2 bases, the J end by 1 base, with 10 bases between. Written as DNA, the CDR3 is TGTGCCAGCAGCGTCTTAGCCCATTCCTACAATGAGCAGTTCTTC. Translated, it gives CASSVLAHSYNEQFF.

This clone has just a few counts. As DNA, the CDR3 is TGTGCCAGCAGCCATCGAGCGGGAGAGAGGTCCTACAATGAGCAGTTCTTC. This encodes CASSHRAGERSYNEQFF. This rearrangement joins TRBV4-2 to TRBJ2-1, with 8 bases aligning to TRBD2. Trimming cost V 3 bases and J 1 base; bases outside gene matches: 8. This CDR3 region has 17 residues. The germline V gene encodes CDR1 LGHNA and CDR2 YNFKEQ.

With regard to this clone: Other DNA sequences in this sample translate to the same CDR3. The gene calls are TRBV29-1 and TRBJ2-2, with no clear D. This CDR3 is 11 amino acids long. Germline-derived CDR1 and CDR2 are SQVTM and ANQGSEA. Trimming took 6 bases from V and 0 from J, leaving 2 bases between them. The CDR3, as DNA: TGCAGCGTGTCGAACACCGGGGAGCTGTTTTTT. Translated, it gives CSVSNTGELFF.

The chain combines TRBV7-2 with TRBJ2-1; TRBD2 is a possible D gene (6 bases). V lost 5 bases, J lost 8 bases, and 22 bases lay in between. The CDR3 runs to 16 residues. Germline CDR1 SGHTA, CDR2 FQGNSA. CDR3 protein: CASSPTGLAGWDEQFF. CDR3 in DNA: TGTGCCAGCAGCCCCACCGGGTTGGCGGGATGGGATGAGCAGTTCTTC.

This clone was seen a handful of times. The chain links TRBV2 to TRBJ2-2; D gene unclear. From germline, CDR1 is SNHLY and CDR2 FYNNEI. This CDR3 has 14 amino acids. V was cut by 4 bases and J by 1 base, with 7 bases left in between. CDR3 sequence: CASSASMNTGELFF. The CDR3 region has the DNA TGTGCCAGCAGTGCTTCGATGAACACCGGGGAGCTGTTTTTT. The complete variable domain, with remaining parts taken from reference TRBV2 and TRBJ2-2, reads EPEVTQTPSHQVTQMGQEVILRCVPISNHLYFYWYRQILGQKVEFLVSFYNNEISEKSEIFDDQFSVERPDGSNFTLKIRSTKLEDSAMYFCASSASMNTGELFFGEGSRLTVL.

The CDR3 spells CAWDKIGGSEAFF. The CDR3 DNA is TGTGCCTGGGACAAAATTGGGGGCAGTGAAGCTTTCTTT. V and J are TRBV30 and TRBJ1-1; D is perhaps TRBD1 (6 bases). The CDR3 length is 13 residues. Germline V gene data show CDR1 as GTSNPN and CDR2 as SVGIG (reference sequence). Deletions cut 5 bases from V and 7 bases from J, with 17 bases between.

The chain links TRBV7-2 to TRBJ2-1; D uncertain. The V gene's germline CDR1 is SGHTA and CDR2 FQGNSA. Trimming took off 2 bases at V and 4 bases at J, with 9 bases between the two ends. The CDR3 consists of 14 residues. CDR3 protein: CASSLYGRYNEQFF. For the CDR3, the DNA is TGTGCCAGCAGCTTATATGGGCGGTACAATGAGCAGTTCTTC.

The chain joins TRBV5-4 to TRBJ2-2; no reliable D call. V shed 0 bases and J shed 0 bases, with 6 bases lying between them. Germline CDR1 reads SGHNT; CDR2 reads YYREEE (reference sequence). The CDR3 contains 15 residues. CDR3 loop: CASSLGSSNTGELFF. The CDR3 DNA follows: TGTGCCAGCAGCTTGGGTAGTTCGAACACCGGGGAGCTGTTTTTT. Looking up the rest from reference TRBV5-4 and TRBJ2-2 gives the full variable domain: ETGVTQSPTHLIKTRGQQVTLRCSSQSGHNTVSWYQQALGQGPQFIFQYYREEENGRGNFPPRFSGLQFPNYSSELNVNALELDDSALYLCASSLGSSNTGELFFGEGSRLTVL.

The chain uses TRBV14 and TRBJ2-5; D gene uncertain. The germline V and J ends were trimmed by 7 bases and 2 bases, with 11 bases remaining between them. Per germline, CDR1 SGHDN and CDR2 FVKESK. This CDR3 contains 13 residues. The CDR3 is CASNDEIQETQYF. CDR3 sequence (DNA): TGTGCCAGCAACGACGAAATACAAGAGACCCAGTACTTC.

The chain recombines TRBV6-1 with TRBJ2-7; D gene ambiguous. The CDR3 totals 15 residues. Per the germline V gene, CDR1 is MNHNS and CDR2 is SASEGT. Trimming shortened V by 3 bases and J by 3 bases, and 15 bases separated the two germline ends. CDR3 amino acids: CASSEAFRALYEQYF. The CDR3 nucleotides are TGTGCCAGCAGTGAGGCTTTCCGGGCTCTCTACGAGCAGTACTTC.

This clone was counted only a few times. The chain couples TRBV29-1 to TRBJ2-5; D remains unclear. The V gene lost 3 bases and the J gene lost 2 bases, with 16 bases spanning the gap. There are 15 residues in the CDR3. The germline gives CDR1 SQVTM, CDR2 ANQGSEA. The CDR3 here is CSVDLASQPQETQYF. The CDR3, as DNA: TGCAGCGTTGATTTGGCTTCCCAGCCTCAAGAGACCCAGTACTTC. The whole variable domain, filled in from reference TRBV29-1 and TRBJ2-5, reads SAVISQKPSRDICQRGTSLTIQCQVDSQVTMMFWYRQQPGQSLTLIATANQGSEATYESGFVIDKFPISRPNLTFSTLTVSNMSPEDSSIYLCSVDLASQPQETQYFGPGTRLLVL.

The rearrangement uses TRBV4-3 and TRBJ1-4, with D possibly TRBD1 on 5 matching bases. Trimming cost V 0 bases and J 3 bases, with 11 bases left between them. This CDR3 is built from 16 residues. Germline V gives CDR1 LGHNA, CDR2 YSLEER. The CDR3: CASSQDPTVANEKLFF. The CDR3 nucleotides read TGCGCCAGCAGCCAAGATCCGACAGTGGCTAATGAAAAACTGTTTTTT.

The rearrangement joins TRBV10-3 to TRBJ2-5; D not resolved. The CDR3 is made up of 13 amino acids. Trimming took off 9 bases at V and 5 bases at J, with 16 bases between the two ends. CDR1 ENHRY and CDR2 SYGVKD come from the germline V gene. The CDR3 is CAMADWTEETQYF. For the CDR3, the DNA is TGTGCCATGGCCGACTGGACGGAGGAGACCCAGTACTTC.

The chain has TRBV30 and TRBJ1-2, with a possible D match to TRBD1 (6 bases). Trimming removed 5 bases from V and 4 bases from J, with 14 bases in between. The CDR3 covers 13 residues. Germline lookup yields CDR1 GTSNPN and CDR2 SVGIG (reference sequence). The DNA for the CDR3 is TGTGCCTGGGTACCGGGACACGGCTATGGCTACACCTTC. Residues: CAWVPGHGYGYTF.